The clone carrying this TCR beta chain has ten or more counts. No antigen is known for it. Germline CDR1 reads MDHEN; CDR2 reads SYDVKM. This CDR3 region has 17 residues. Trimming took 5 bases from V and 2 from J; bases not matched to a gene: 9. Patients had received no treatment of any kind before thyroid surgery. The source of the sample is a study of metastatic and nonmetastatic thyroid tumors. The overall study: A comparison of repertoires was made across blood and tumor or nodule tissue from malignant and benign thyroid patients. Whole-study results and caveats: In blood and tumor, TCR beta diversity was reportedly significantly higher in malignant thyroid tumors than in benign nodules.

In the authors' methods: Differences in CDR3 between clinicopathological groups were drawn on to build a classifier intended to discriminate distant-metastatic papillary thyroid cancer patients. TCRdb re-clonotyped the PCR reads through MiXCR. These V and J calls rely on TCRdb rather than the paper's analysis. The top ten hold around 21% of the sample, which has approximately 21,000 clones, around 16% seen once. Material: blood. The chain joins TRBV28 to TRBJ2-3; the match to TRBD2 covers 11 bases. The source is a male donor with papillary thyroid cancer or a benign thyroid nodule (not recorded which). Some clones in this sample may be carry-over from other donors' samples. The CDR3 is CASSPQSSGRDTDTQYF. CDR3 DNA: TGTGCCAGCAGTCCCCAAAGTAGCGGGAGGGACACAGATACGCAGTATTTT.